The 16 T cell receptor beta chains given below trace back to one sample, sequenced in a study of blood T cells in healthy people across ages. The second PCR ran roughly 6 to 12 cycles with a sample-barcoded 5' primer and J-beta primers. TCRdb reprocessed the 5' RACE reads via MiXCR and lists one record per CDR3 protein. The table has 800,000 to 1,000,000 distinct CDR3 sequences, roughly 48% seen once. The sample consisted of blood. Every receptor here comes from a man aged 30 to 39 in good health.

This clonotype was found many times. The J gene is TRBJ2-7, the V gene TRBV4-3; the match to TRBD2 covers 9 bases. CDR3 length: 16 amino acids. V was clipped by 3 bases and J by 1 base; unmatched bases: 7. Germline V gene sequence: CDR1 LGHNA, CDR2 YSLEER. The chain's CDR3 is CASSQGGLADSYEQYF. CDR3 coding DNA: TGCGCCAGCAGCCAGGGGGGACTAGCAGATTCCTACGAGCAGTACTTC.

In this sample, this clonotype turned up a few times. The chain joins TRBV3-1 to TRBJ2-1; possibly TRBD1 for D (6 bases). Looked up from germline, CDR1 is LGHDT and CDR2 is YNNKEL (reference sequence). Trimming stripped 0 bases from V and 3 bases from J, with 12 bases between. The CDR3 consists of 16 residues. The CDR3 spells CASSQDSGVIYNEQFF. The DNA of the CDR3 is TGTGCCAGCAGCCAAGATTCAGGGGTGATCTACAATGAGCAGTTCTTC.

V is TRBV5-4 and J is TRBJ2-7; D is uncertain. Between the trimmed V and J ends, which lost 2 bases and 6 bases, there was a span of 0 bases. This CDR3 contains 9 residues. The germline V gene has CDR1 SGHNT and CDR2 YYREEE (reference sequence). This chain's CDR3 is CASSFEQYF. CDR3 coding DNA: TGTGCCAGCAGCTTCGAGCAGTACTTC.

Turning to this clonotype: This may be a read error, as it is one base from a much larger clone. This chain uses TRBV12-5 with TRBJ2-3; TRBD2 matches at 10 bases. V trimming: 5 bases; J trimming: 5 bases; junction bases outside the gene matches: 7. There are 15 residues in the CDR3. Germline lookup yields CDR1 LGHNT and CDR2 FRNRAP. In DNA form, the CDR3 reads TGTGCTAGTGGTCCAGCGGGGGGGCCGGTAGATACGCAGTATTTT. This encodes CASGPAGGPVDTQYF.

The chain links TRBV12-3 or TRBV12-4 to TRBJ2-7; a possible D gene is TRBD1 (5 bases). V was clipped by 0 bases and J by 6 bases, with 15 bases between them. This CDR3 is built from 15 residues. The CDR3, as DNA: TGTGCCAGCAGTTTAGCGCTCACAGGATCAGCCGAGCAGTACTTC. Encoded protein: CASSLALTGSAEQYF.

The chain carries TRBV6-2 or TRBV6-3 and TRBJ2-1, with 16 bases lining up with TRBD2. The CDR3 length is 18 residues. The junction had 6 bases not matched to a gene; V was cut back by 5 bases and J by 2 bases. The germline V gene has CDR1 MNHEY and CDR2 SVGEGT. CDR3 DNA: TGTGCCAGCAGTGGGACTAGCGGGGGGGCATTCGCCTACAATGAGCAGTTCTTC. It encodes CASSGTSGGAFAYNEQFF.

This clonotype showed up just a few times. The rearrangement joins TRBV27 to TRBJ1-2; D ambiguous. Germline loops: CDR1 MNHEY, CDR2 SMNVEV (reference sequence). The CDR3 is 15 residues long. The V end was cut by 8 bases, the J end by 3 bases, with 19 bases between. The CDR3 spells CASLPVFTAHYGYTF. CDR3 sequence (DNA): TGTGCCAGCTTGCCCGTATTTACAGCTCACTATGGCTACACCTTC.

This clonotype was seen more than once but under ten times. This chain uses TRBV3-1 with TRBJ1-2; D possibly corresponds to TRBD1 (5 bases). The CDR3 is 15 residues long. The V end was cut by 3 bases, the J end by 2 bases, with 13 bases between. From germline, CDR1 is LGHDT and CDR2 YNNKEL (reference sequence). CDR3 sequence (DNA): TGTGCCAGCAGCCATGAGGGGAGATCGAACTATGGCTACACCTTC. Translated: CASSHEGRSNYGYTF.

V gene TRBV20-1 combines with J gene TRBJ1-1; TRBD1 matches at 7 bases. The CDR3 is 15 residues long. Losses at the gene ends were 0 bases for V and 7 bases for J; bases not matched to a gene: 11. Germline lookup yields CDR1 DFQATT and CDR2 SNEGSKA (reference sequence). The CDR3 reads CSARDPRQGQSEAFF. In DNA form, the CDR3 reads TGCAGTGCTAGAGATCCTCGACAGGGACAAAGTGAAGCTTTCTTT.

This clonotype was seen a few times. The genes are TRBV27 and TRBJ2-5, with 11 nucleotides matching TRBD2. V trimming: 6 bases; J trimming: 11 bases; junction bases outside the gene matches: 8. Germline-derived CDR1 and CDR2 are MNHEY and SMNVEV (reference sequence). The length of the CDR3 is 13 residues. DNA for the CDR3: TGTGCCAGCAGACGTACTAGCGGGGGTGAGCAGTACTTC. This encodes CASRRTSGGEQYF.

This clonotype was recorded a few times. The genes are TRBV3-1 and TRBJ1-6; D not certain. Germline assignment: CDR1 LGHDT and CDR2 YNNKEL (reference sequence). V shed 0 bases and J shed 0 bases, with 15 bases lying between them. This CDR3 comprises 19 residues. The CDR3 region is CASSQEGPGFSSYNSPLHF. CDR3 sequence (DNA): TGTGCCAGCAGCCAAGAGGGCCCGGGCTTCAGCTCCTATAATTCACCCCTCCACTTT.

The rearrangement uses TRBV7-2 and TRBJ1-5; 7 positions agree with TRBD1. Germline loops: CDR1 SGHTA, CDR2 FQGNSA. With 0 bases clipped from V and 5 bases from J, the junction kept 1 base outside the gene matches. The CDR3 extends over 14 amino acids. The CDR3 reads CASSLARGDQPQHF. CDR3 bases: TGTGCCAGCAGCTTAGCCAGGGGGGATCAGCCCCAGCATTTT.

This clonotype was seen only once. V is TRBV5-1 and J is TRBJ2-7; D call uncertain. Germline V gives CDR1 SGHRS, CDR2 YFSETQ. This CDR3 has 13 amino acids. Trimming stripped 7 bases from V and 0 bases from J, with 11 bases between. For the CDR3, the DNA is TGCGCCAGCGCCACGGTGAGCTCCTACGAGCAGTACTTC. This translates into CASATVSSYEQYF. Full variable domain (rest looked up from reference TRBV5-1 and TRBJ2-7): KAGVTQTPRYLIKTRGQQVTLSCSPISGHRSVSWYQQTPGQGLQFLFEYFSETQRNKGNFPGRFSGRQFSNSRSEMNVSTLELGDSALYLCASATVSSYEQYFGPGTRLTVT.

Many counts were recorded for this clonotype. The V gene is TRBV12-3 or TRBV12-4, the J gene TRBJ1-1, with no clear D. This CDR3 has 10 amino acids. Trimming stripped 8 bases from V and 1 base from J, with 2 bases between. This CDR3 is CASGNTEAFF. CDR3 bases: TGTGCCAGCGGGAACACTGAAGCTTTCTTT.

V and J are TRBV10-3 and TRBJ2-3; 12 bases map to TRBD2. Looked up from germline, CDR1 is ENHRY and CDR2 is SYGVKD. Losses at the gene ends were 4 bases for V and 2 bases for J; bases not matched to a gene: 4. This CDR3 has 16 amino acids. The CDR3 coding sequence is TGTGCCATCAGTGTCGGACTAGCGGGGTCCACAGATACGCAGTATTTT. Residues: CAISVGLAGSTDTQYF.

The chain uses TRBV5-1 and TRBJ2-1; 10 nucleotides match TRBD1. V gave up 4 bases and J gave up 8 bases; unmatched junction bases: 9. The CDR3 is 15 residues long. Germline CDR1 reads SGHRS; CDR2 reads YFSETQ. CDR3 sequence reads: CASSPRQGAWDEQFF. DNA of the CDR3: TGCGCCAGCAGCCCCCGACAGGGGGCTTGGGATGAGCAGTTCTTC.